Listed below are T cell receptor beta chains from one sample, sequenced in a study of cytomegalovirus exposure and HLA in healthy donors. Method: immunoSEQ multiplex PCR; TCRdb's copy keeps in-frame clones and lacks some. Of roughly 58,000 clones listed, 75% to 85% are singletons. Sequencing used PBMCs. The receptors originated from a human donor in good health. Each CDR3 is given without its conserved first and last residue. The order of the fields is V gene, D gene, CDR3 protein. The D gene is left open where the match is weak.

>TRBV4-2|TRBD1
ASSQVGLTGGSYEQY
>TRBV9|NA
ASSVGGGGSYNEQF
>TRBV12-2|NA
ASRLKASGVYEQY
>TRBV2|NA
ASSDDFTGELF
>TRBV30|TRBD2
AWGGLAGLDTQY
>TRBV30|NA
AWSVPTNYGYT
>TRBV25-1|NA
ASSEPTTRHEQF
>TRBV7-9|NA
SSSLSPLGQY
>TRBV6-5|NA
ASSDTRGFEQY
>TRBV28|NA
ASSLFAEMNTEAF
>TRBV4-3|NA
ASSQELKDSEPQH
>TRBV21-1|NA
ASSQTGKFSYEQY
>TRBV7-9|TRBD2
ASSTGYRTSGGAGDTQY
>TRBV2|TRBD1
ASSPRDRGFGYT
>TRBV7-9|NA
AAGWFGVEKLF
>TRBV2|NA
ASIRERSLNEQF
>TRBV29-1|TRBD2
SAQGGLAGGTYEQY
>TRBV30|TRBD2
AWSVWWEGSYEQY
>TRBV5-8|TRBD1
ASSVETGWSNEQF
>TRBV4-2|NA
ASSHDRFYEQY
>TRBV5-1|NA
ASSLFDGETDTQY
>TRBV10-3|NA
VISEGDQPQH
>TRBV15|TRBD2
ATSRATWRGVVTGELF
>TRBV4-1|NA
ASSPADSSFEKLF
>TRBV4-1|TRBD2
ASSPGEGLGQF
>TRBV9|NA
ASSRTPWREETQY
>TRBV5-4|TRBD1
ASSRRDSANYGYT
>TRBV2|NA
ASSVWGVGSPLH
>TRBV7-2|TRBD1
ASSFKVGQGRINEQF
>TRBV27|NA
ASSRQNHRTAMRSYGYT
>TRBV4-2|NA
ASSQDKGHKF
>TRBV19|NA
ASSMRQDTQPQH
>TRBV27|NA
ASSYTGFYGYT
>TRBV18|NA
ASGALGEANEKLF
>TRBV6-1|TRBD1
ASSEVLGQGMEQF
>TRBV27|NA
ASSLEASYEQY
>TRBV6-5|TRBD1
ASSYSRGTGKTEAF
>TRBV7-9|NA
ASSLLVLTYNEQF
>TRBV14|TRBD1
ASSQGARDRGHGYT
>TRBV6-4|NA
ASSAVAGTDTQY
>TRBV7-9|NA
SSSSSSRWRSYT
>TRBV11-2|NA
ASSLVGVETDTQY
>TRBV5-1|TRBD1
ASSFPMGQANTEAF
>TRBV4-3|NA
ASSQDGGGAADTQY
>TRBV13|TRBD1
ASRPGQAGEKLF
>TRBV19|TRBD1
ASSMPPGGSLSTDTQY